This T cell receptor beta chain was captured by sequencing in a study of OX40 agonist ivuxolimab in advanced cancers. Turning to the study itself: Patients were given ivuxolimab, an antibody that agonizes OX40 (CD134). Dose-escalation patients suffered from hepatocellular carcinoma, melanoma, renal cell or head and neck cancer.

The J segment lost 6 bases and the V segment lost 4 bases, leaving 7 bases of the junction unmatched. The length of the CDR3 is 15 residues. Per germline, CDR1 MDHEN and CDR2 SYDVKM. Assay: immunoSEQ multiplex PCR; the TCRdb copy retains only in-frame clones and omits some. The sample has under 100,000 clones, nearly 90% seen once; the top ten hold roughly 0.33%. The V and J genes are TRBV28 and TRBJ1-4; 8 nucleotides agree with TRBD1. Material: CD4+ or CD8+ T cells sorted from blood, obtained in a trial of the OX40 agonist ivuxolimab. This receptor was identified in an adult with an advanced solid tumor such as melanoma, head and neck, liver or kidney cancer. The CDR3 coding sequence is TGTGCCAGCAGTTCTTCCGGGACAGGTGATGAAAAACTGTTTTTT. It yields the protein CASSSSGTGDEKLFF.